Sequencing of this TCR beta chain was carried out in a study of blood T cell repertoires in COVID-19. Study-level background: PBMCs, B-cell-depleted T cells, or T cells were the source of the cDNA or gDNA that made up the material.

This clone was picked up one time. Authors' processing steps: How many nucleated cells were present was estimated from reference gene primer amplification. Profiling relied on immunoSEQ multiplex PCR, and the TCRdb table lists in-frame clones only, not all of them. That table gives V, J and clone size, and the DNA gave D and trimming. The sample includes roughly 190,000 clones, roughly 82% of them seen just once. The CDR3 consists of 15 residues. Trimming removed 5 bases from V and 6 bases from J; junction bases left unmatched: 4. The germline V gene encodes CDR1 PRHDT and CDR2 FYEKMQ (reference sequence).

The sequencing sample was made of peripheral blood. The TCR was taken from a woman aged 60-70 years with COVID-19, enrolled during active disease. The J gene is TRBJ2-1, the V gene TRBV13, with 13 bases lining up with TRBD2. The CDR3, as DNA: TGTGCCAGCAGCCATACTAGCGGGAGGGGCAATGAGCAGTTCTTC. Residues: CASSHTSGRGNEQFF.